This T cell receptor beta chain emerged from a study of long-term antiretroviral therapy in people with HIV. V was pared by 3 bases and J by 3 bases, with 12 bases between. The CDR3 extends over 15 amino acids. CDR1 LNHNV and CDR2 YYDKDF come from the germline V gene (reference sequence). Version v3.0 of the immunoSEQ assay was performed at survey level. Repertoires were generated with immunoSEQ multiplex PCR, while TCRdb's copy carries only in-frame clones and drops some. The sample lists more than 20,000 clones; about nine tenths were seen once. The origin of this receptor is a man aged 45-65 years with HIV. The specimen was unsorted PBMCs, collected 1.8 years before starting antiretroviral therapy. The J gene is TRBJ1-5, the V gene TRBV15; tentative D call: TRBD1 (5 bases). The CDR3 DNA sequence: TGTGCCACCAGCAGGGGACGGAGTATCAATCAGCCCCAGCATTTT. Its protein is CATSRGRSINQPQHF.